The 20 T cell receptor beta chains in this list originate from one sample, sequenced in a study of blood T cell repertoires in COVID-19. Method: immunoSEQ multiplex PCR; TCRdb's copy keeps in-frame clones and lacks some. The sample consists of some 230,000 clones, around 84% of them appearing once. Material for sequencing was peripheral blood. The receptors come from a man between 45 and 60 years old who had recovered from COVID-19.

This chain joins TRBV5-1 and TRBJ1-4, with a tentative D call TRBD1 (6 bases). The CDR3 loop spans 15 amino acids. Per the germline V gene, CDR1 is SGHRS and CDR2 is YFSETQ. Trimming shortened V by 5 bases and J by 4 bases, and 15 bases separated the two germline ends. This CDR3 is CASRTSQGGNEKLFF. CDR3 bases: TGCGCCAGCAGGACGTCACAGGGTGGTAATGAAAAACTGTTTTTT.

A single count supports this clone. CDR3 residues: CSVEDLGRGQETQYF. The CDR3 nucleotides read TGCAGCGTTGAAGATCTTGGTAGGGGACAAGAGACCCAGTACTTC. This chain connects TRBV29-1 to TRBJ2-5; possibly TRBD1 for D (5 bases). The CDR3 is 15 residues long. In germline, CDR1 is SQVTM, CDR2 ANQGSEA. The V gene lost 0 bases and the J gene lost 2 bases, with 13 bases spanning the gap.

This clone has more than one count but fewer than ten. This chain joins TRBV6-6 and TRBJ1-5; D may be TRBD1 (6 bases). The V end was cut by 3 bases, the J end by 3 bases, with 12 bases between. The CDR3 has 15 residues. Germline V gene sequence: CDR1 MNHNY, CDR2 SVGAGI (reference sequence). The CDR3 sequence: CASSYSGTTNQPQHF. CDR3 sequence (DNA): TGTGCCAGCAGTTATTCCGGGACAACCAATCAGCCCCAGCATTTT.

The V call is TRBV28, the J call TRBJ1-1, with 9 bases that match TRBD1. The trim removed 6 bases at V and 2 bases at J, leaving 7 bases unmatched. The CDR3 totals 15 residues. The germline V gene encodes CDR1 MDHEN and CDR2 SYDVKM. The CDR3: CASSAGTGRNTEAFF. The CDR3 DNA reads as TGTGCCAGCAGCGCCGGGACAGGGCGAAACACTGAAGCTTTCTTT.

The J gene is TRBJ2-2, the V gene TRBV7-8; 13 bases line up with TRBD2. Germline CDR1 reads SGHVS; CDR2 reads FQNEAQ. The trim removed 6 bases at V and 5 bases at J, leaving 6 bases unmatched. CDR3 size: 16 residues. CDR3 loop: CASRGLAGEGTGELFF. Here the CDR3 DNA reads TGTGCCAGCAGAGGACTAGCGGGAGAAGGAACCGGGGAGCTGTTTTTT.

CDR3 protein: CAWSGRSGGYTEAFF. DNA of the CDR3: TGTGCCTGGAGTGGGCGGTCGGGGGGTTACACTGAAGCTTTCTTT. V and J are TRBV30 and TRBJ1-1, with a tentative D call TRBD1 (5 bases). V was trimmed by 1 base and J by 3 bases, leaving 15 bases between them. Germline V gives CDR1 GTSNPN, CDR2 SVGIG (reference sequence). The CDR3 contains 15 residues.

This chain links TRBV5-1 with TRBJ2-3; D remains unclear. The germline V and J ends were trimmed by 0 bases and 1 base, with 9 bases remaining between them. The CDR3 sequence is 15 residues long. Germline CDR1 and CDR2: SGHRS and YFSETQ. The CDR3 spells CASSLEQTRTDTQYF. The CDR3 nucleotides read TGCGCCAGCAGCTTGGAACAGACCCGCACAGATACGCAGTATTTT.

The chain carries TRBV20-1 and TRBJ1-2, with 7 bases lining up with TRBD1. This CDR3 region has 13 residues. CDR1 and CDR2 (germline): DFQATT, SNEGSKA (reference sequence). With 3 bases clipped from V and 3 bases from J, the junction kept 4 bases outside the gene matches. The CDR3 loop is CSASGDSHYGYTF. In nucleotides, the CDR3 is TGCAGTGCTAGTGGGGACAGTCACTATGGCTACACCTTC.

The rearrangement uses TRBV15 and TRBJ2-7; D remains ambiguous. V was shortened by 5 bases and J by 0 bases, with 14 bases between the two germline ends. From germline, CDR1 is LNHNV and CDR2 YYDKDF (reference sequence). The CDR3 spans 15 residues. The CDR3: CATSGELLSSYEQYF. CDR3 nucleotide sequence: TGTGCCACCAGCGGCGAACTACTGAGCTCCTACGAGCAGTACTTC.

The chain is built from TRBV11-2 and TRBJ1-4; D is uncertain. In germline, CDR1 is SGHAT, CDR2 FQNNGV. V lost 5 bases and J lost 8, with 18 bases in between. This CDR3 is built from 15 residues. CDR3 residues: CASSHGSGLYEKLFF. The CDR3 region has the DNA TGTGCCAGCAGCCATGGGTCGGGATTATACGAAAAACTGTTTTTT.

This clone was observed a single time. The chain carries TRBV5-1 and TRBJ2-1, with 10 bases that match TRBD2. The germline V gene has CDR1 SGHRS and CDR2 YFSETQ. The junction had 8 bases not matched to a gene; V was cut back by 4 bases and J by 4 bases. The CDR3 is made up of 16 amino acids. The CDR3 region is CASSGSGTSAYNEQFF. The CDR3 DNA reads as TGCGCCAGCAGCGGATCCGGGACTAGCGCGTACAATGAGCAGTTCTTC.

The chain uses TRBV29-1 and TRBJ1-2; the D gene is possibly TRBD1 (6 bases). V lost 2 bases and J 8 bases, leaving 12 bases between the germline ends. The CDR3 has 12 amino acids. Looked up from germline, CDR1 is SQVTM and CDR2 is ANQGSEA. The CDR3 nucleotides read TGCAGCGTTGAAAAACAGGGTGACGGCTACACCTTC. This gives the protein CSVEKQGDGYTF.

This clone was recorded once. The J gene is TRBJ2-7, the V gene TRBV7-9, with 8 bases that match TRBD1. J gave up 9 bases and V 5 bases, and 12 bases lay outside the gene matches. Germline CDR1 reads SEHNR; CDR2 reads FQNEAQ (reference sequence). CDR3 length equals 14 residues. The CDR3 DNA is TGTGCCAGCAGCGCGTTACGGACAGGGCGGCGGCAGTACTTC. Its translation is CASSALRTGRRQYF.

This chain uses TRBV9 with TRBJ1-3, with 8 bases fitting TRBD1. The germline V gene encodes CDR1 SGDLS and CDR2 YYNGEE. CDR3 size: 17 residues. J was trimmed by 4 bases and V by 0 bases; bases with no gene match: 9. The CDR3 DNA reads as TGTGCCAGCAGCGTAGCCCAGGGGGCTATTGGAGGAAACACCATATATTTT. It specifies CASSVAQGAIGGNTIYF.

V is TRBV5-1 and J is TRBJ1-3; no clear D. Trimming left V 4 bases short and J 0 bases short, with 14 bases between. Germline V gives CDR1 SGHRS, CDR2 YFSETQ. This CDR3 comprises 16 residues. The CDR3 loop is CASSLAAASSGNTIYF. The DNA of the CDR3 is TGCGCCAGCAGCCTGGCGGCGGCTTCCTCTGGAAACACCATATATTTT.

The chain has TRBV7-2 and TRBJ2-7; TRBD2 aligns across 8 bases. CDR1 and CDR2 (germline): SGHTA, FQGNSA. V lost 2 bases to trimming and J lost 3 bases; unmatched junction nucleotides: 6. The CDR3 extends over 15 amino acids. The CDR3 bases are TGTGCCAGCAGCTTATCCCTAGCGGGCGTCTACGAGCAGTACTTC. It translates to CASSLSLAGVYEQYF.

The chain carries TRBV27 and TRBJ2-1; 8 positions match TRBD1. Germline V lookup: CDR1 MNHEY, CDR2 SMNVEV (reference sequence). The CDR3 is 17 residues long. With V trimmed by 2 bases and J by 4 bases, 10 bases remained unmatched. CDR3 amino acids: CASSLTRTGRSYNEQFF. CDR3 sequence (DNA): TGTGCCAGCAGTTTAACTAGGACAGGGCGATCTTACAATGAGCAGTTCTTC.

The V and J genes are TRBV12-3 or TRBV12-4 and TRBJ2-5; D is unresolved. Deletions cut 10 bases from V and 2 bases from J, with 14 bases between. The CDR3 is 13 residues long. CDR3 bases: TGTGCCACCTCCTCCGACTTTCAAGAGACCCAGTACTTC. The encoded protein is CATSSDFQETQYF.

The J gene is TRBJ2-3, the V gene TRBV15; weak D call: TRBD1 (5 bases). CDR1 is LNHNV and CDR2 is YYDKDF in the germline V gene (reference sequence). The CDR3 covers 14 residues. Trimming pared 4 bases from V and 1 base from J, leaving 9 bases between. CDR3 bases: TGTGCCACCAGCATGGGGCCGGGCACAGATACGCAGTATTTT. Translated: CATSMGPGTDTQYF.

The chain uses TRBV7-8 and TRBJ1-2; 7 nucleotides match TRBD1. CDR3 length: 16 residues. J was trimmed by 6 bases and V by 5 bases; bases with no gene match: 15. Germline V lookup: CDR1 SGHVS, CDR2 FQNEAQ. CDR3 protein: CASSPKGAGGLDGYTF. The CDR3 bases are TGTGCCAGCAGCCCCAAGGGGGCAGGGGGTTTGGATGGCTACACCTTC.